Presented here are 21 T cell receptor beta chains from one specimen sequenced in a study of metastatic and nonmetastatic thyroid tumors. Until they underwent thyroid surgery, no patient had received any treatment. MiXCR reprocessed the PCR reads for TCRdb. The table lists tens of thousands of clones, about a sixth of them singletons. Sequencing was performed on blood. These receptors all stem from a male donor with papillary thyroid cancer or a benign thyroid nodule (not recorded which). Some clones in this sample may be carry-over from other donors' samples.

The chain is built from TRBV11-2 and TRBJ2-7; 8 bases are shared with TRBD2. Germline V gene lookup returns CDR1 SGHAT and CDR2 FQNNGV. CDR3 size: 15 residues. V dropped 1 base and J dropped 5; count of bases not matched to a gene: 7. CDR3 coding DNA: TGTGCCAGCAGCTTAGGCGGGGGGAGGGCCCACGAGCAGTACTTC. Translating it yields CASSLGGGRAHEQYF.

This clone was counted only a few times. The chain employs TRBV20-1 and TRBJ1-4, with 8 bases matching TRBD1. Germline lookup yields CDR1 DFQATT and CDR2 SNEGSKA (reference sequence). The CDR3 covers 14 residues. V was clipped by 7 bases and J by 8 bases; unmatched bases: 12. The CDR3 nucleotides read TGCAGTGGATCAGGGGGCCTAGGGCTAGAAAAACTGTTTTTT. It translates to CSGSGGLGLEKLFF.

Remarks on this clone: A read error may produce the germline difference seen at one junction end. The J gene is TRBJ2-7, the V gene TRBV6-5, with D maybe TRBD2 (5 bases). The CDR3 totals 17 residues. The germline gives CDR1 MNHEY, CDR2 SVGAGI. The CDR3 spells CASSYLVSSAQRVEQSF. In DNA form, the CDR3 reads TGTGCCAGCAGTTATTTAGTCTCCAGCGCGCAGAGGGTCGAGCAGTCCTTC.

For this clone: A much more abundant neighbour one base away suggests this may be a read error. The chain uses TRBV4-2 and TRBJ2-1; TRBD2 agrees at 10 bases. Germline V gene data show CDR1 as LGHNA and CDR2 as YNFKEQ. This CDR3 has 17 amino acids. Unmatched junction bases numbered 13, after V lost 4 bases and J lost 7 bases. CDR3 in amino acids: CASSPGTSVRERNEQFF. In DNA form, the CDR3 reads TGTGCCAGCAGCCCTGGGACTAGCGTGAGAGAGAGGAATGAGCAGTTCTTC.

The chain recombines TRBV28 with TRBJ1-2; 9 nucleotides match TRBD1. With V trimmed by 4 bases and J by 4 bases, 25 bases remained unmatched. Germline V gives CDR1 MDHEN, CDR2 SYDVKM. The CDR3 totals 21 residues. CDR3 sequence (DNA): TGTGCCAGCAGTTCCACCGAACACACCCTCAACAGGGGGCGATTTCGCTATGGCTACACCTTC. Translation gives CASSSTEHTLNRGRFRYGYTF.

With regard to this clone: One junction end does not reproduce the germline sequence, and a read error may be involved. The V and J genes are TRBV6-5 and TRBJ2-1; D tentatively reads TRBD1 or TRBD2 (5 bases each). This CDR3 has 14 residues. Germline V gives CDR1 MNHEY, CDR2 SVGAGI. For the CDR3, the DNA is TGTGCCAGCAGTGACTCGAGGGGCTACAATGAGCAGTTCTTC. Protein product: CASSDSRGYNEQFF.

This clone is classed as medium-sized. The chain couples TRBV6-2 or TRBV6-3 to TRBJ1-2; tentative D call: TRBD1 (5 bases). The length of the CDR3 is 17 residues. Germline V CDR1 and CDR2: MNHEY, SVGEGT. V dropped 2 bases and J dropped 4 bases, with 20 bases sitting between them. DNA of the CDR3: TGTGCCAGCAGTTACAAGGCCGGCTTGGGGCTGGCCTATGGCTACACCTTC. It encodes CASSYKAGLGLAYGYTF.

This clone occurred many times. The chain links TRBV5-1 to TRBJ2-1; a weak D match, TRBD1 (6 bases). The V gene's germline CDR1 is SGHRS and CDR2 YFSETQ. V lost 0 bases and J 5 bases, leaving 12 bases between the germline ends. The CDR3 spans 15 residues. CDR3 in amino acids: CASSLVAGANNEQFF. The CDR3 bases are TGCGCCAGCAGCTTGGTGGCAGGGGCAAACAATGAGCAGTTCTTC.

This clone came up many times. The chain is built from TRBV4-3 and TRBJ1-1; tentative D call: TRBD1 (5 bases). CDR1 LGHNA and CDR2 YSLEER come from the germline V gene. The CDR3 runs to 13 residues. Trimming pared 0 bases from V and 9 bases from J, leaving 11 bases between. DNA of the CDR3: TGCGCCAGCAGCCAAGATCTATTGGGGCAAGCTTTCTTT. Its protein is CASSQDLLGQAFF.

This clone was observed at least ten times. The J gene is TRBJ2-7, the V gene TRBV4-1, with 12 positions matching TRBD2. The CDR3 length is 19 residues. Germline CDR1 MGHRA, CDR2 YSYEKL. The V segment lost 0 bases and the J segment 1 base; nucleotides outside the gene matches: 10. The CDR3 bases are TGCGCCAGCAGCCAAGAAGCCTTACCGGGACTAGCGGGTTCCTACGAGCAGTACTTC. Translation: CASSQEALPGLAGSYEQYF.

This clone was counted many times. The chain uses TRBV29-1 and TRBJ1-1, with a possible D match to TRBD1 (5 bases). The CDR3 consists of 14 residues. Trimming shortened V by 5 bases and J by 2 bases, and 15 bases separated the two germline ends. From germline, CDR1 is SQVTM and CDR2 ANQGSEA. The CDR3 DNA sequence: TGCAGCGTTAGGTCGGCGGGGACTAACACTGAAGCTTTCTTT. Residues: CSVRSAGTNTEAFF.

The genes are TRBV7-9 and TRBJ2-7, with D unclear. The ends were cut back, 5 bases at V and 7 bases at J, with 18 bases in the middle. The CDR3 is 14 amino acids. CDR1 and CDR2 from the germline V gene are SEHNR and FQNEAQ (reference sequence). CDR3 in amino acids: CASSPQTGEREQYF. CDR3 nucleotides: TGTGCCAGCAGCCCGCAGACTGGGGAAAGGGAGCAGTACTTC. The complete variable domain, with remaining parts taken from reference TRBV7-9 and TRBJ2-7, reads DTGVSQNPRHKITKRGQNVTFRCDPISEHNRLYWYRQTLGQGPEFLTYFQNEAQLEKSRLLSDRFSAERPKGSFSTLEIQRTEQGDSAMYLCASSPQTGEREQYFGPGTRLTVT.

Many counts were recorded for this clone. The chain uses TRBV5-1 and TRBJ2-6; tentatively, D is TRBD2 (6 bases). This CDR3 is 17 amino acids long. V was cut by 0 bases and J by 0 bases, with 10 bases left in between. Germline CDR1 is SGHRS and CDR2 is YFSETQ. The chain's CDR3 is CASSLGDSFSGANVLTF. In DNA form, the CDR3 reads TGCGCCAGCAGCTTGGGGGACTCCTTCTCTGGGGCCAACGTCCTGACTTTC.

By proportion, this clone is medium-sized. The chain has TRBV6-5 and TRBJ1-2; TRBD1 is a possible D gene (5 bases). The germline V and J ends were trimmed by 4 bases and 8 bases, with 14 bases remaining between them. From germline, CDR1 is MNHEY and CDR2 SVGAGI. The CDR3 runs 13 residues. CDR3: CASSSSGGRGYTF. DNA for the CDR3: TGTGCCAGCAGTTCCTCGGGGGGAAGGGGCTACACCTTC.

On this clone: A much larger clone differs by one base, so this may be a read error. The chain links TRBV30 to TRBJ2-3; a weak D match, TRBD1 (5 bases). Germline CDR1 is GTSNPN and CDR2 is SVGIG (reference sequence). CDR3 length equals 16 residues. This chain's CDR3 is CARSVQARVITDTQYF. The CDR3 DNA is TGTGCCCGGAGTGTACAGGCCAGGGTGATCACAGATACGCAGTATTTT. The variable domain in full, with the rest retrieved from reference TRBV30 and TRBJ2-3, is SQTIHQWPATLVQPVGSPLSLECTVEGTSNPNLYWYRQAAGRGLQLLFYSVGIGQISSEVPQNLSASRPQDRQFILSSKKLLLSDSGFYLCARSVQARVITDTQYFGPGTRLTVL.

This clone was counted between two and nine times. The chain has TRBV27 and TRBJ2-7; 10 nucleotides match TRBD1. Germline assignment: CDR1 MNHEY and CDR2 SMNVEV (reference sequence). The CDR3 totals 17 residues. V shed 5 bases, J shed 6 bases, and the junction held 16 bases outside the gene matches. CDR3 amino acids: CASSPNSGTGESGEQYF. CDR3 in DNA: TGTGCCAGCAGTCCCAACTCCGGGACAGGGGAATCTGGCGAGCAGTACTTC.

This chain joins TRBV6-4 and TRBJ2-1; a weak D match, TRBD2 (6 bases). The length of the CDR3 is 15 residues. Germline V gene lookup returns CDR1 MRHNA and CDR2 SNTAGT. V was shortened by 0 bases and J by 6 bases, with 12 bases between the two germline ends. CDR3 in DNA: TGTGCCAGCAGTGACTCGGAGACTAGGGGCAATGAGCAGTTCTTC. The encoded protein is CASSDSETRGNEQFF.

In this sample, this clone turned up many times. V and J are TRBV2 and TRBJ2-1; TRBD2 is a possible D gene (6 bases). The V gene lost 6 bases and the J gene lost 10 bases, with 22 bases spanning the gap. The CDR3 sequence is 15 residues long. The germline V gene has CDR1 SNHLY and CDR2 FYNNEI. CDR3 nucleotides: TGTGCCAGCAGCGCTCGGGACTCAGGGCTGGAGGAGCAGTTCTTC. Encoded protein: CASSARDSGLEEQFF.

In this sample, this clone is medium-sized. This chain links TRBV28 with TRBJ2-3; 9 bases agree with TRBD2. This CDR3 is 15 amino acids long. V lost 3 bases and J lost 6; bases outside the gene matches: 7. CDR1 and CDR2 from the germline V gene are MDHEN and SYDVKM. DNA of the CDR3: TGTGCCAGCAGTTTTTTCAGGACTAGCGCCGATACGCAGTATTTT. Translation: CASSFFRTSADTQYF.

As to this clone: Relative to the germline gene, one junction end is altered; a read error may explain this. The CDR3 region is CASSILAGGYNEEFF. In DNA, the CDR3 is TGTGCCAGTAGTATTCTAGCGGGAGGTTACAATGAGGAGTTCTTC. The chain is built from TRBV19 and TRBJ2-1, with 11 bases lining up with TRBD2. CDR1 is LNHDA, CDR2 SQIVND, per germline (reference sequence). The CDR3 is made up of 15 amino acids.

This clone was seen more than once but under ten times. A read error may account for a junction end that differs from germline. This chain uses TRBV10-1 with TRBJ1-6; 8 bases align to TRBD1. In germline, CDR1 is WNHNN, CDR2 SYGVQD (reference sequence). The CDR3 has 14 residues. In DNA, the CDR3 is TGCGCCAGCAGCCGTGGACAGGGCGGTTCACCACTCCAATTT. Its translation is CASSRGQGGSPLQF.